These 29 T cell receptor beta chains were sequenced from one sample in a study of human T cells and chemical hapten exposure. TCRdb reprocessed the RACE reads via MiXCR and lists one record per CDR3 protein. The sample yields approximately 350,000 distinct CDR3 sequences, over 6% seen once. The time point denotes: patch test 2, 6 weeks after DPC sensitization. Stated treatment: therapeutic diphenylcyclopropenone sensitization with weekly scalp DPC. The material sequenced was whole blood, taken in connection with sensitization to the hapten diphenylcyclopropenone (DPC). Receptors originate from a young woman with alopecia areata. Some clones in this sample may be carry-over from other donors' samples.

This clonotype was seen repeatedly, ten times or more. This sequence joins TRBV3-1 and TRBJ1-4; no clear D gene. Trimming took 1 base from V and 9 from J, leaving 3 bases between them. Germline V gene sequence: CDR1 LGHDT, CDR2 YNNKEL (reference sequence). The CDR3 spans 11 residues. The CDR3 is CASSQGKKLFF. CDR3 sequence (DNA): TGTGCCAGCAGCCAAGGGAAAAAACTGTTTTTT.

This clonotype has at least ten counts. The chain couples TRBV28 to TRBJ2-3; 12 bases agree with TRBD2. CDR3 length: 16 residues. After removal of 2 bases from V and 6 bases from J, the junction contained 6 bases not matched to a gene. Germline V gene sequence: CDR1 MDHEN, CDR2 SYDVKM. The CDR3 loop is CASSLLGTSGRDTQYF. In DNA, the CDR3 is TGTGCCAGCAGTTTACTGGGGACTAGCGGGCGGGATACGCAGTATTTT.

This clonotype was recorded at least ten times. V gene TRBV4-1 combines with J gene TRBJ1-3; possibly TRBD1 for D (5 bases). With 4 bases removed from V and 0 bases from J, the gap between germline ends came to 10 bases. CDR3 size: 15 residues. The germline V gene encodes CDR1 MGHRA and CDR2 YSYEKL. The DNA of the CDR3 is TGCGCCAGCAGCCTGGGACCTAGCTCTGGAAACACCATATATTTT. Amino acids: CASSLGPSSGNTIYF.

The V call is TRBV3-1, the J call TRBJ1-2; no clear D. Germline V gene data show CDR1 as LGHDT and CDR2 as YNNKEL (reference sequence). V shed 2 bases and J shed 8 bases, with 12 bases lying between them. The CDR3 contains 13 residues. The CDR3 is CASSQFLLEGYTF. CDR3 nucleotides: TGTGCCAGCAGCCAATTCCTGCTGGAGGGCTACACCTTC. Full variable domain (rest looked up from reference TRBV3-1 and TRBJ1-2): DTAVSQTPKYLVTQMGNDKSIKCEQNLGHDTMYWYKQDSKKFLKIMFSYNNKELIINETVPNRFSPKSPDKAHLNLHINSLELGDSAVYFCASSQFLLEGYTFGSGTRLTVV.

The sample holds a few counts of this clonotype. V gene TRBV20-1 combines with J gene TRBJ1-5; possibly TRBD1 for D (6 bases). Germline lookup yields CDR1 DFQATT and CDR2 SNEGSKA (reference sequence). CDR3 length equals 13 residues. V was pared by 5 bases and J by 7 bases, with 15 bases between. The CDR3 here is CSAYRETGQPQHF. Written as DNA, the CDR3 is TGCAGTGCTTACAGGGAAACGGGGCAGCCCCAGCATTTT.

This clonotype was seen more than once but under ten times. This sequence joins TRBV7-9 and TRBJ1-2; perhaps TRBD1 as D (5 bases). This CDR3 spans 14 amino acids. Trimming left V 2 bases short and J 7 bases short, with 14 bases between. The germline CDR1 and CDR2 sequences are SEHNR and FQNEAQ (reference sequence). DNA of the CDR3: TGTGCCAGCAGCTTATTAAGGGACTCCGGTGGCTACACCTTC. Its translation is CASSLLRDSGGYTF.

The chain employs TRBV7-2 and TRBJ2-3; D unclear. This CDR3 contains 12 residues. V shed 1 base and J shed 7 bases, with 6 bases lying between them. Germline CDR1 SGHTA, CDR2 FQGNSA. The CDR3 DNA sequence: TGTGCCAGCAGCTTAGAGGGTAATACGCAGTATTTT. It codes for CASSLEGNTQYF.

The gene calls are TRBV12-3 or TRBV12-4 and TRBJ1-2; D possibly corresponds to TRBD1 (6 bases). The CDR3 length is 15 residues. Trimming pared 4 bases from V and 4 bases from J, leaving 16 bases between. The CDR3 protein is CASSSRAGGFYGYTF. Written as DNA, the CDR3 is TGTGCCAGCAGTTCCCGTGCGGGGGGCTTCTATGGCTACACCTTC.

The chain links TRBV7-8 to TRBJ2-1, with D tentatively TRBD2 (5 bases). Germline CDR1 SGHVS, CDR2 FQNEAQ. V was clipped by 5 bases and J by 5 bases, with 10 bases between them. This CDR3 contains 13 residues. The CDR3: CASSLRGNNEQFF. In nucleotides, the CDR3 is TGTGCCAGCAGCCTCCGGGGAAACAATGAGCAGTTCTTC.

This clonotype was recorded a few times. The chain has TRBV27 and TRBJ2-7; TRBD1 agrees at 7 bases. The germline gives CDR1 MNHEY, CDR2 SMNVEV (reference sequence). The trim removed 6 bases at V and 1 base at J, leaving 6 bases unmatched. There are 14 residues in the CDR3. The chain's CDR3 is CASSLDRESYEQYF. CDR3 DNA: TGTGCCAGCAGCCTTGACAGGGAGTCCTACGAGCAGTACTTC.

The gene calls are TRBV5-1 and TRBJ2-7; D is uncertain. The CDR3 is 12 residues long. Trimming removed 1 base at V and 5 bases at J, with 7 bases between. Germline values: CDR1 SGHRS, CDR2 YFSETQ. In DNA, the CDR3 is TGCGCCAGCAGCTTGAATGAACACGAGCAGTACTTC. This encodes CASSLNEHEQYF.

This clonotype was seen a few times. In DNA form, the CDR3 reads TGTGCCAGCAGCCTGGGGACTAGCGCCGGAAGCACAGATACGCAGTATTTT. It codes for CASSLGTSAGSTDTQYF. The gene calls are TRBV7-9 and TRBJ2-3; TRBD2 aligns across 10 bases. The CDR3 extends over 17 amino acids. With V trimmed by 5 bases and J by 0 bases, 8 bases remained unmatched. In germline, CDR1 is SEHNR, CDR2 FQNEAQ (reference sequence).

This clonotype was observed a few times. The chain has TRBV10-3 and TRBJ1-1; D is perhaps TRBD1 (6 bases). This CDR3 is built from 14 residues. Deletions cut 7 bases from V and 1 base from J, with 13 bases between. Germline values: CDR1 ENHRY, CDR2 SYGVKD. The CDR3: CAIIRQGRNTEAFF. CDR3 coding DNA: TGTGCCATCATTCGCCAGGGGCGGAACACTGAAGCTTTCTTT.

The rearrangement joins TRBV7-2 to TRBJ2-2, with 7 bases lining up with TRBD1. V lost 4 bases, J lost 13 bases, and 12 bases stayed unmatched. The CDR3 runs 14 residues. CDR1 SGHTA and CDR2 FQGNSA come from the germline V gene. CDR3 loop: CASSSLTGMGRLFF. CDR3 DNA sequence: TGTGCCAGCAGCTCCTTGACAGGGATGGGGCGGCTGTTTTTT.

This clonotype was detected many times. This chain uses TRBV6-2 or TRBV6-3 with TRBJ1-1; perhaps TRBD1 as D (6 bases). The CDR3 has 13 amino acids. The V end lost 7 bases, the J end lost 1 base, and 10 bases lay between the germline ends. Per the germline V gene, CDR1 is MNHEY and CDR2 is SVGEGT. The CDR3 nucleotides are TGTGCCAGCACTACAGGGAAGAACACTGAAGCTTTCTTT. Translation gives CASTTGKNTEAFF.

This chain connects TRBV18 to TRBJ2-5; the match to TRBD1 covers 8 bases. There are 13 residues in the CDR3. CDR1 and CDR2 from the germline V gene are KGHSH and LQKENI. V lost 5 bases, J lost 5 bases, and 4 bases stayed unmatched. This CDR3 reads CASSMGQEETQYF. CDR3 DNA sequence: TGTGCCAGCTCAATGGGACAGGAGGAGACCCAGTACTTC.

The V gene is TRBV6-2 or TRBV6-3, the J gene TRBJ2-7; 9 bases align to TRBD1. Germline values: CDR1 MNHEY, CDR2 SVGEGT. CDR3 size: 15 residues. V gave up 2 bases and J gave up 4 bases; unmatched junction bases: 6. CDR3 region: CASSYHGTGRYEQYF. The CDR3 bases are TGTGCCAGCAGTTACCACGGGACAGGGAGGTACGAGCAGTACTTC.

The chain employs TRBV6-2 or TRBV6-3 and TRBJ2-7; D call uncertain. Per the germline V gene, CDR1 is MNHEY and CDR2 is SVGEGT. Trimming removed 5 bases at V and 6 bases at J, with 11 bases between. The CDR3 has 12 amino acids. This chain's CDR3 is CASSTSPVEQYF. In nucleotides, the CDR3 is TGTGCCAGCAGTACCTCTCCGGTCGAGCAGTACTTC.

This clonotype came up many times. The gene calls are TRBV20-1 and TRBJ1-1; D not resolved. The germline CDR1 and CDR2 sequences are DFQATT and SNEGSKA (reference sequence). V dropped 5 bases and J dropped 6 bases, with 13 bases sitting between them. This CDR3 contains 12 residues. The CDR3 DNA reads as TGCAGTGCTCCGGGCGGTGACGCTGAAGCTTTCTTT. Its protein is CSAPGGDAEAFF.

At least ten counts were recorded for this clonotype. The CDR3 sequence is CSVEDPEQGNYGYTF. The CDR3 DNA reads TGCAGCGTTGAAGACCCCGAACAGGGAAACTATGGCTACACCTTC. This rearrangement joins TRBV29-1 to TRBJ1-2; the D gene is possibly TRBD1 (6 bases). Between the trimmed V and J ends, which lost 0 bases and 2 bases, there was a span of 13 bases. Per germline, CDR1 SQVTM and CDR2 ANQGSEA. There are 15 residues in the CDR3.

This clonotype was observed a handful of times. The chain uses TRBV6-5 and TRBJ2-3; either TRBD1 or TRBD2 may supply D (6 bases each). The CDR3 covers 18 residues. Germline lookup yields CDR1 MNHEY and CDR2 SVGAGI. Trimming took off 0 bases at V and 1 base at J, with 17 bases between the two ends. The CDR3 is CASSYSYGGGGRTDTQYF. The DNA of the CDR3 is TGTGCCAGCAGTTACTCGTACGGAGGGGGAGGCCGCACAGATACGCAGTATTTT.

Many counts were recorded for this clonotype. The chain links TRBV6-5 to TRBJ1-1; D possibly corresponds to TRBD1 (6 bases). The CDR3 runs to 15 residues. The V gene's germline CDR1 is MNHEY and CDR2 SVGAGI. Trimming stripped 8 bases from V and 0 bases from J, with 16 bases between. The CDR3 reads CASQPPGTLNTEAFF. CDR3 DNA: TGTGCCAGCCAGCCACCGGGGACACTGAACACTGAAGCTTTCTTT.

This clonotype came up many times. The CDR3 protein is CASTTLGYEQFF. The DNA for the CDR3 is TGTGCCAGCACCACTCTGGGTTATGAGCAGTTCTTC. The chain has TRBV12-3 or TRBV12-4 and TRBJ2-1; D unclear. V was pared by 7 bases and J by 8 bases, with 12 bases between. The CDR3 has 12 amino acids.

The chain recombines TRBV3-1 with TRBJ2-7; no clear D. Germline V lookup: CDR1 LGHDT, CDR2 YNNKEL (reference sequence). CDR3 length equals 14 residues. V gave up 3 bases and J gave up 2 bases, with 11 bases separating them. The CDR3: CASSHDGPPYEQYF. The CDR3, as DNA: TGTGCCAGCAGCCACGACGGGCCCCCCTACGAGCAGTACTTC.

For this clonotype: Compared with germline, one end of the junction differs, possibly owing to a read error. This rearrangement joins TRBV4-2 to TRBJ2-7; D is uncertain. The CDR3 runs to 15 residues. CDR1 is LGHNA, CDR2 YNFKEQ, per germline. This chain's CDR3 is CASSQEKQVSFEQYF. The DNA for the CDR3 is TGTGCCAGCAGCCAAGAGAAGCAGGTCTCCTTCGAGCAGTACTTC.

This clonotype was seen repeatedly, ten times or more. V usage is TRBV3-1 and J usage is TRBJ2-2; D is unresolved. The V end was cut by 0 bases, the J end by 7 bases, with 3 bases between. The CDR3 is 12 residues long. Germline V gene data show CDR1 as LGHDT and CDR2 as YNNKEL (reference sequence). The CDR3 sequence: CASSQEGGELFF. In DNA, the CDR3 is TGTGCCAGCAGCCAAGAAGGCGGGGAGCTGTTTTTT.

This clonotype has just one count. The CDR3 nucleotides read TGTGCCAGCAGTTCAATCCCTACAGGAGAGGGCACAGATACGCAGTATTTT. Protein sequence: CASSSIPTGEGTDTQYF. The V gene is TRBV12-3 or TRBV12-4, the J gene TRBJ2-3; the D gene is possibly TRBD1 (5 bases). Trimming removed 4 bases at V and 1 base at J, with 18 bases between. The CDR3 sequence is 17 residues long.

The rearrangement joins TRBV4-3 to TRBJ1-2; unclear D gene. Germline V CDR1 and CDR2: LGHNA, YSLEER. V dropped 0 bases and J dropped 8 bases, with 19 bases sitting between them. The CDR3 spans 16 residues. CDR3: CASSQDRSGQAPGYTF. In DNA form, the CDR3 reads TGCGCCAGCAGCCAAGATAGATCTGGGCAGGCCCCCGGCTACACCTTC.

This clonotype was picked up many times. The chain joins TRBV12-3 or TRBV12-4 to TRBJ1-2; D gene ambiguous. The CDR3 contains 16 residues. The V gene lost 5 bases and the J gene lost 0 bases, with 16 bases spanning the gap. CDR3 DNA sequence: TGTGCCAGCAGTCCCCCGTCGCAATTCTCTAACTATGGCTACACCTTC. Its protein is CASSPPSQFSNYGYTF.